This TCR beta chain is from a study of control samples from healthy donors and cancer patients. This CDR3 is 19 amino acids long. V trimming: 5 bases; J trimming: 6 bases; junction bases outside the gene matches: 22. The germline V gene has CDR1 MNHNY and CDR2 SVGAGI (reference sequence). Sequencing was performed with immunoSEQ multiplex PCR; in TCRdb, only in-frame clones are kept and a portion is missing. The data show more than 95,000 clones, 80% to 90% seen once. The sequencing input was PBMCs. The receptor's source is a man aged 55 to 70 with lung cancer. This sequence joins TRBV6-6 and TRBJ2-3; 8 bases agree with TRBD1. CDR3: CASSPPPYRSVQGADTQYF. DNA of the CDR3: TGTGCCAGCAGTCCACCTCCTTACCGGAGTGTGCAGGGGGCTGATACGCAGTATTTT.